This T cell receptor beta chain was captured in a study of shared clonotypes between healthy human individuals. As for this clone: Antigen: not known.

Study-wide results and limits: Clonotypes that were shared across a handful of donors made up around 5% of naive CD4 clonotypes. Genetic and exposure-history diversity was limited by the few donors.

The V segment lost 2 bases and the J segment 0 bases; nucleotides outside the gene matches: 4. The length of the CDR3 is 16 residues. Germline V gene lookup returns CDR1 MGHRA and CDR2 YSYEKL. The assay was immunoSEQ multiplex PCR, and TCRdb's table has in-frame clones only and misses some. The table has fewer than 2.5 million clones, roughly 93% seen once. Each of the donors was a healthy adult who was HIV-negative and had not had a recent acute infection or vaccination. In the CD4+ fraction, cells were divided into CD45RA+ naive and CD45RA-negative memory subsets. This chain joins TRBV4-1 and TRBJ1-5; 7 bases match TRBD1. The receptor's source is a man younger than 35 in good health. Some clones in this sample may be carry-over from other donors' samples. Specimen: naive CD4+ T cells from PBMCs. Specified subset: CD45RA+ positively selected. CDR3 loop: CASSQTGVLSNQPQHF. The CDR3 DNA reads TGCGCCAGCAGCCAAACAGGGGTGCTTAGCAATCAGCCCCAGCATTTT.